This record covers a single TCR beta chain. The record originates from a study of blood T cell repertoires in COVID-19. The repertoire was sequenced with immunoSEQ multiplex PCR; TCRdb's copy has only in-frame clones and lacks some. The sample lists a few hundred thousand clones; roughly 85% were seen once. The CDR3 runs 14 residues. The V gene end was trimmed by 4 bases and the J gene end by 3 bases; junction bases not matched to a gene: 5. Germline V lookup: CDR1 SGHRS, CDR2 YFSETQ. Sequenced sample: peripheral blood. The TCR comes from a woman under 30 with acute or convalescent COVID-19. The chain is built from TRBV5-1 and TRBJ1-2, with TRBD1 matching 8 bases. The CDR3 DNA reads TGCGCCAGCAGCCGTTTACAGGGGGACTATGGCTACACCTTC. As protein: CASSRLQGDYGYTF.